These 8 T cell receptor beta chains originate from one sample sequenced in a study of cytomegalovirus exposure and HLA in healthy donors. The PCR used 60 Vbeta and 13 Jbeta primers. TCRdb's table, derived via immunoSEQ multiplex PCR, lists solely in-frame clones and lacks some. The top ten clones hold 2.7% of a sample with around 120,000 clones, 70% to 85% of them seen once. The sequenced sample was PBMCs. The source is a boy aged 2-9 years in good health and CMV-seronegative.

A remark on this clone: This likely comes from a read error, as the CDR3 has no conserved phenylalanine or tryptophan at its end. This rearrangement joins TRBV7-9 to TRBJ1-2; tentatively, D is TRBD1 (6 bases). The CDR3 contains 15 residues. The V end was cut by 5 bases, the J end by 5 bases, with 18 bases between. Germline lookup yields CDR1 SEHNR and CDR2 FQNEAQ (reference sequence). The CDR3 region is CASSPGGQREYGYTL. In DNA, the CDR3 is TGTGCCAGCAGCCCGGGGGGGCAAAGGGAATATGGCTACACCCTC.

The chain links TRBV5-1 to TRBJ2-7, with 10 bases that match TRBD1. With 4 bases clipped from V and 6 bases from J, the junction kept 7 bases outside the gene matches. The CDR3 totals 14 residues. The germline V gene encodes CDR1 SGHRS and CDR2 YFSETQ. The CDR3 DNA sequence: TGCGCCAGCAGCCCGACAGGGGGCAAGAGCGAGCAGTACTTC. Translation: CASSPTGGKSEQYF.

The chain uses TRBV9 and TRBJ2-5, with TRBD1 identical over 9 bases. Germline assignment: CDR1 SGDLS and CDR2 YYNGEE. The ends lost 3 bases at V and 4 bases at J; junction bases unmatched: 10. The CDR3 length is 16 residues. Here the CDR3 DNA reads TGTGCCAGCAGCGCCGCGACAGGGGGAGAAGGAGAGACCCAGTACTTC. Protein product: CASSAATGGEGETQYF.

The genes are TRBV6-6 and TRBJ2-7, with 7 positions matching TRBD2. This CDR3 is 14 amino acids long. V lost 8 bases and J lost 2; bases outside the gene matches: 9. CDR1 MNHNY and CDR2 SVGAGI come from the germline V gene (reference sequence). The CDR3 loop reads CASSRGTEAYEQYF. CDR3 nucleotides: TGTGCCAGCTCGCGGGGGACGGAGGCCTACGAGCAGTACTTC.

This rearrangement joins TRBV23-1 to TRBJ1-5; no definite D call. TRBV23-1 is flagged as an ORF with uncertain function. The CDR3 has 19 residues. V lost 3 bases and J lost 4, with 25 bases in between. CDR3 sequence: CASSHGARVSGIENQPQHF. The CDR3 region has the DNA TGCGCCAGCAGTCATGGTGCTCGTGTGTCGGGGATCGAAAATCAGCCCCAGCATTTT.

V is TRBV4-3 and J is TRBJ2-7; 9 bases line up with TRBD1. There are 15 residues in the CDR3. V lost 4 bases, J lost 2 bases, and 6 bases stayed unmatched. Looked up from germline, CDR1 is LGHNA and CDR2 is YSLEER. CDR3 protein: CASSPGTGPPYEQYF. CDR3 DNA: TGCGCCAGCAGCCCCGGGACAGGGCCCCCCTACGAGCAGTACTTC.

This clone was seen only once. The chain has TRBV29-1 and TRBJ2-5; the D is unclear. The germline V gene encodes CDR1 SQVTM and CDR2 ANQGSEA. The CDR3 is 12 residues long. V shed 8 bases and J shed 0 bases, with 10 bases lying between them. The DNA for the CDR3 is TGCAGCTCCGCAAACTACCAAGAGACCCAGTACTTC. This codes for CSSANYQETQYF.

This clone showed up just a few times. The V and J genes are TRBV9 and TRBJ2-1; TRBD1 might be the D (7 bases). Germline CDR1 and CDR2: SGDLS and YYNGEE. The CDR3 extends over 15 amino acids. Trimming shortened V by 4 bases and J by 4 bases, and 15 bases separated the two germline ends. CDR3: CASSPGSGGYNEQFF. CDR3 coding DNA: TGTGCCAGCAGCCCAGGGTCAGGGGGGTACAATGAGCAGTTCTTC.